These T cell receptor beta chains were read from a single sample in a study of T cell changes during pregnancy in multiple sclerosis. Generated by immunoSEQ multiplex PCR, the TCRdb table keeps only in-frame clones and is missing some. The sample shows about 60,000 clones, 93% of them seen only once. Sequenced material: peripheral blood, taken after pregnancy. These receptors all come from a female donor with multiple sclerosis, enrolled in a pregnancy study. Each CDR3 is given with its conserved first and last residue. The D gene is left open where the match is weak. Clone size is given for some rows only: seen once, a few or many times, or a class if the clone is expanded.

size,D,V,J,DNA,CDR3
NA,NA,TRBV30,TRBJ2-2,TGTGCCTGGACCCAACGGGGGGAGCTGTTTTTT,CAWTQRGELFF
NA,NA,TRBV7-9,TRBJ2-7,TGTGCCAGCAGCCCGGGACTCGGCACCTACGAGCAGTACTTC,CASSPGLGTYEQYF
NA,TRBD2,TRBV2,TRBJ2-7,TGTGCCAGCATCCTAGCGGGAGCCTCCTACGAGCAGTACTTC,CASILAGASYEQYF
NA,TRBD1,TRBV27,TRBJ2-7,TGTGCCAGCAGTATACAGGGGGCCTACGAGCAGTACTTC,CASSIQGAYEQYF
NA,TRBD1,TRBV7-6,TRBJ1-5,TGTGCCAGCAGCCCCGACAGGGGTTCGGGGCCCCAGCATTTT,CASSPDRGSGPQHF
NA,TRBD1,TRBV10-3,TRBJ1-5,TGTGCCATCAGGGACAGGGTCGATCAGCCCCAGCATTTT,CAIRDRVDQPQHF
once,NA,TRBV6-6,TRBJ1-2,TGTGCCAGCAGTGGAAAGGACAGCTATGGCTACACCTTC,CASSGKDSYGYTF
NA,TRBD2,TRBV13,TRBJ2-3,TGTGCCAGCAGCCCCGTTTGGGGTACGCGGGAGACAGATACGCAGTATTTT,CASSPVWGTRETDTQYF
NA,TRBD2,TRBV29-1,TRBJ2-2,TGCAGCGTTCCCGGTTTTGGGGAGGGCACCGGGGAGCTGTTTTTT,CSVPGFGEGTGELFF
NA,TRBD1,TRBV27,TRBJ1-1,TGTGCCAGCAGTTTCAGCCAGGGGGCCACGCACACTGAAGCTTTCTTT,CASSFSQGATHTEAFF
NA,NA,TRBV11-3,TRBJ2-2,TGTGCCAGCAGCTTATCAGGGGTTGGCACCGGGGAGCTGTTTTTT,CASSLSGVGTGELFF
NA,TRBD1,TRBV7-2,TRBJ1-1,TGTGCCAGCAGCTTAGCGGGGGTACAGGGGGGCCTACTGAACACTGAAGCTTTCTTT,CASSLAGVQGGLLNTEAFF
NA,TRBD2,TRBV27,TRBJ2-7,TGTGCCAGCAGTTTATCGAGCGGGGACCTACCCTACGAGCAGTACTTC,CASSLSSGDLPYEQYF
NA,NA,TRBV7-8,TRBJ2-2,TGTGCCAGCAGCTCCAGGGACACCGGGGAGCTGTTTTTT,CASSSRDTGELFF
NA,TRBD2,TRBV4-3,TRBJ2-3,TGCGCCAGCAGCCCTCTAGCGGGATCAGATACGCAGTATTTT,CASSPLAGSDTQYF
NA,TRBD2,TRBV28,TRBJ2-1,TGTGCCAGCAGTTTAGTAGGTATAGCGGGGGTTTACAATGAGCAGTTCTTC,CASSLVGIAGVYNEQFF
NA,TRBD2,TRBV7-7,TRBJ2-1,TGTGCTAGCAGCTCGGGACTAGCGGGGCCTACCGGGGAGCAGTTCTTC,CASSSGLAGPTGEQFF
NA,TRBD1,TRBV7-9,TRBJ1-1,TGTGCCAGCAGCTCGGGGATTCTTGAGCAGGGGGCTCTAGCTTTCTTT,CASSSGILEQGALAFF
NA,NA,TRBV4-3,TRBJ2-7,TGCGCCAGCAGCCAAGATAATAGCGCGCTCTACGAGCAGTACTTC,CASSQDNSALYEQYF
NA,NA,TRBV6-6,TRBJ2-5,TGTGCCAGCAGTTACTCTTGGACAAACCAAGAGACCCAGTACTTC,CASSYSWTNQETQYF
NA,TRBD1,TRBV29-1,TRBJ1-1,TGCAGCGTTGAAGGTTTGGGACAGGGGCGGACTGAAGCTTTCTTT,CSVEGLGQGRTEAFF
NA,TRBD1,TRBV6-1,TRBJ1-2,TGTGCCAGCAGCGGACAGGATAGTAACTATGGCTACACCTTC,CASSGQDSNYGYTF
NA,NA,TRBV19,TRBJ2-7,TGTGCCAGTAGTATCGGGGGACTGAGCTCCTACGAGCAGTACTTC,CASSIGGLSSYEQYF
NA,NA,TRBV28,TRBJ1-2,TGTGCCAGCAGTTTTAGTCTCAGGGATGGCTACACCTTC,CASSFSLRDGYTF
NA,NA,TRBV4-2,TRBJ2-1,TGTGCCAGCAGCCAGCTACTAGAGGACAATGAGCAGTTCTTC,CASSQLLEDNEQFF
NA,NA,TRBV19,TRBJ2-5,TGTGCCAGTAGTGAGGGCGCCGCGACCCAGTACTTC,CASSEGAATQYF
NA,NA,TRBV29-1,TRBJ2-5,TGCAGCGTTTCTGAAGGAGTGGAGACCCAGTACTTC,CSVSEGVETQYF
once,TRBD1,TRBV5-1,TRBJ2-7,TGCGCCAGCAGATCTGGATACAACCGGGACAGGGGCTCCTACGAGCAGTACTTC,CASRSGYNRDRGSYEQYF
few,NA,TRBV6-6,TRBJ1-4,TGTGCCAGCAGTTACGGTCGGGGGTTTCTGTTTTTT,CASSYGRGFLFF
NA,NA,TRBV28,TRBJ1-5,TGTGCCAGCAGGTCCGGGATTCGGGGGGGCAGCAATCAGCCCCAGCATTTT,CASRSGIRGGSNQPQHF
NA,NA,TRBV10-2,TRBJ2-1,TGCGCCAGCAGTGAATATCGCTCCTACAATGAGCAGTTCTTC,CASSEYRSYNEQFF
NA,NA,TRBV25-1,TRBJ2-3,TGTGCCAGCATGGGTCAGGGGAGGGCGGATACGCAGTATTTT,CASMGQGRADTQYF
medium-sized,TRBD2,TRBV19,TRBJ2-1,TGTGCCAGTAGTATAATAACTAGCGGGAAAAATGAGCAGTTCTTC,CASSIITSGKNEQFF
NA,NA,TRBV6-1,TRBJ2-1,TGTGCCAGCCCCGGGGGACTCTACAATGAGCAGTTCTTC,CASPGGLYNEQFF
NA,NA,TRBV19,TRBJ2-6,TGTGCCAGTAGTTTTACAGGGTCTGGGGCCAACGTCCTGACTTTC,CASSFTGSGANVLTF
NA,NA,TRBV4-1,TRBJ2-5,TGCGCCAGCAGCCTATTAATCGGAGAGACCCAGTACTTC,CASSLLIGETQYF
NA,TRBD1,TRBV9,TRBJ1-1,TGTGCCAGCAGCGTCTCGGGACAGGGAGCTGCTTTCTTT,CASSVSGQGAAFF
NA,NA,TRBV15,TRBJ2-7,TGTGCCACCAGCAGAGATCGTGACTCGCAGTACTTC,CATSRDRDSQYF
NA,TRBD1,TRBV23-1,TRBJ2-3,TGCGCCAGCAGTCACTCGGACAGGGGCTACACAGATACGCAGTATTTT,CASSHSDRGYTDTQYF
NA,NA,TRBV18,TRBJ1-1,TGTGCCAGCTCACCACCGAACAGAAGAGACACTGAAGCTTTCTTT,CASSPPNRRDTEAFF
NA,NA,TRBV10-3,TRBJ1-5,TGTGCCATCAGTGAGTCGAACGAGTATCAGCCCCAGCATTTT,CAISESNEYQPQHF
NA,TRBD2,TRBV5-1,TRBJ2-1,TGCGCCAGCAGCCCCGGACTAGCGGGACCCAATGAGCAGTTCTTC,CASSPGLAGPNEQFF
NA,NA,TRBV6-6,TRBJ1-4,TGTGCCAGCAGACAGGGATCGGCAACTAATGAAAAACTGTTTTTT,CASRQGSATNEKLFF
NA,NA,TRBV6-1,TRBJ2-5,TGTGCCAGCAGCCCTTCGGAGACCCAGTACTTC,CASSPSETQYF
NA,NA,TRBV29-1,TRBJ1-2,TGCAGCGTTGTTGGGGCGCGCTATGGCTACACCTTC,CSVVGARYGYTF
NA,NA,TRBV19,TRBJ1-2,TGTGCCAGTAGTACCGGACAGTACAAACAGTTC,CASSTGQYKQF
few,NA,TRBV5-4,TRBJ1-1,TGTGCCAGCAGATTACAAACTGAAGCTTTCTTT,CASRLQTEAFF
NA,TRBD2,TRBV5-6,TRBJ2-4,TGTGCCAGCAGCTTGTTTCGGGGGGACGAAGCCAAAGACATTCAGTACTTC,CASSLFRGDEAKDIQYF
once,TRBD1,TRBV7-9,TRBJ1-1,TGTGCCAGCAGCTTAGGTCCACAGGGGTACACTGAAGCTTTCTTT,CASSLGPQGYTEAFF
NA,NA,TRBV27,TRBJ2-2,TGTGCCAGCAAGATAGTACTTACCGGGGAGCTGTTTTTT,CASKIVLTGELFF
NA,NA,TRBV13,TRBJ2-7,TGTGCCAGCAGCTGGACGGGCCCCAATAGCGGGCAGTACTTC,CASSWTGPNSGQYF